The text below deals with one T cell receptor (beta chain). Its antigen is unknown. This entry belongs to a study of graft-versus-host responses after intestinal transplantation. Study-wide results and caveats: Allograft graft-versus-host to host-versus-graft clonal ratios ran high in patients with graft-donor T cell macrochimerism.

Method: immunoSEQ multiplex PCR; TCRdb's copy keeps in-frame clones and lacks some. The sample includes roughly 100,000 clones, around 93% of them seen just once. The trim removed 2 bases at V and 2 bases at J, leaving 10 bases unmatched. This CDR3 contains 18 residues. The germline V gene encodes CDR1 MNHEY and CDR2 SMNVEV (reference sequence). The sample here was unstimulated CD8+ T cells sorted from spleen or lymph node cells, taken before transplant. This chain links TRBV27 with TRBJ2-1, with TRBD2 matching over 9 bases. The clonotype comes from a human donor who was the organ donor for an intestinal transplant. This CDR3 reads CASSLTPGIAGAYNEQFF. The CDR3 DNA sequence: TGTGCCAGCAGTTTAACCCCCGGGATAGCGGGAGCCTACAATGAGCAGTTCTTC.